One and the same sample provided the 18 T cell receptor beta chains below, sequenced in a study of spatial heterogeneity in lung cancer. Overall study results and limits: Mutation tallies in tumors tracked expanded intratumoral alpha and beta TCR counts.

Time point specified: sample taken at primary tumor resection. TCRdb fed the 5' RACE reads into MiXCR, producing one record per CDR3 protein. This repertoire shows some 1,800 distinct CDR3 sequences, roughly 8.9% found once; its top ten account for about 10%. The antigens for these receptors are not known. Material: lung tumor tissue, obtained at surgery. The origin of the receptors is a female donor with early-stage non-small cell lung cancer.

This clonotype is medium-sized within its sample. The rearrangement links TRBV7-3 to TRBJ2-6; maybe TRBD1 (6 bases). The CDR3 consists of 13 residues. Between the trimmed V and J ends, which lost 7 bases and 2 bases, there was a span of 6 bases. Germline V gene sequence: CDR1 SGHTA, CDR2 FQGTGA. CDR3 bases: TGTGCCAGCAAGGGGGCTGGGGCCAACGTCCTGACTTTC. It specifies CASKGAGANVLTF.

This clonotype is large by share. The chain joins TRBV11-2 to TRBJ2-2, with D possibly matching TRBD2 (6 bases). V lost 5 bases and J lost 4, with 17 bases in between. The V gene's germline CDR1 is SGHAT and CDR2 FQNNGV. The CDR3 runs to 16 residues. As DNA, the CDR3 is TGTGCCAGCAGCCCCCGACAAGGGGACTCCACCGGGGAGCTGTTTTTT. This gives the protein CASSPRQGDSTGELFF.

This clonotype is labeled medium-sized. V is TRBV20-1 and J is TRBJ2-1; 7 nucleotides match TRBD2. J gave up 6 bases and V 2 bases, and 13 bases lay outside the gene matches. Germline values: CDR1 DFQATT, CDR2 SNEGSKA (reference sequence). The length of the CDR3 is 16 residues. The DNA of the CDR3 is TGCAGTGCTAGAAACCTCGTGGGGGGGTCCGGCAATGAGCAGTTCTTC. Translated, it gives CSARNLVGGSGNEQFF.

By share of the sample, this clonotype is medium-sized. V gene TRBV20-1 combines with J gene TRBJ1-4; maybe TRBD1 (6 bases). V was cut by 3 bases and J by 8 bases, with 16 bases left in between. CDR1 and CDR2 (germline): DFQATT, SNEGSKA (reference sequence). The CDR3 is 14 amino acids. The CDR3 coding sequence is TGCAGTGCTAGTCCTACAGGGTCCTGGGAAAAACTGTTTTTT. Amino acids: CSASPTGSWEKLFF.

This clonotype was seen at least ten times. The DNA for the CDR3 is TGTGCCAGCAGCGTACAGGGAAAGGACACAGATACGCAGTATTTT. This encodes CASSVQGKDTDTQYF. The chain links TRBV7-2 to TRBJ2-3; D perhaps matches TRBD1 (6 bases). Trimming pared 5 bases from V and 2 bases from J, leaving 14 bases between. CDR1 is SGHTA, CDR2 FQGNSA, per germline. CDR3 length: 15 residues.

The chain uses TRBV12-1 and TRBJ2-3; the table's D call, TRBD1, has no DNA check behind it. TRBV12-1 is marked as a pseudogene. This CDR3 is built from 16 residues. The CDR3 nucleotides are TGTGCCAGCAGCATTATAACAGGGTCGAGCACAGATACGCAGTATTTT. Residues: CASSIITGSSTDTQYF.

This clonotype is medium-sized by share. The V and J genes are TRBV30 and TRBJ2-5; D tentatively reads TRBD1 or TRBD2 (5 bases each). The ends were cut back, 1 base at V and 2 bases at J, with 8 bases in the middle. Germline assignment: CDR1 GTSNPN and CDR2 SVGIG (reference sequence). This CDR3 region has 13 residues. This CDR3 reads CAWSGEGQETQYF. The DNA for the CDR3 is TGTGCCTGGAGTGGTGAGGGGCAAGAGACCCAGTACTTC.

In this sample, this clonotype is medium-sized. The V call is TRBV29-1, the J call TRBJ1-1; no reliable D call. This CDR3 contains 12 residues. Germline values: CDR1 SQVTM, CDR2 ANQGSEA. V dropped 5 bases and J dropped 1 base, with 8 bases sitting between them. The DNA for the CDR3 is TGCAGCGTTAAGGTCAAGAACACTGAAGCTTTCTTT. Protein product: CSVKVKNTEAFF.

By frequency in the sample, this clonotype is medium-sized. The chain carries TRBV6-2 or TRBV6-3 and TRBJ1-5; D is ambiguous. Trimming cost V 2 bases and J 4 bases, with 6 bases left between them. This CDR3 has 13 amino acids. The germline gives CDR1 MNHEY, CDR2 SVGEGT. The CDR3 sequence: CASSYGANQPQHF. Here the CDR3 DNA reads TGTGCCAGCAGTTACGGTGCAAATCAGCCCCAGCATTTT.

Within the sample, this clonotype is medium-sized. The J gene is TRBJ1-4, the V gene TRBV7-9, with TRBD1 matching 7 bases. This CDR3 region has 13 residues. J lost 8 bases, V lost 5 bases, and 5 bases had no gene match. CDR1 is SEHNR, CDR2 FQNEAQ, per germline (reference sequence). CDR3 nucleotides: TGTGCCAGCAGCCGCGGGGGACAGGAAAAACTGTTTTTT. This translates into CASSRGGQEKLFF.

In its sample, this clonotype is medium-sized. CDR3 sequence reads: CSASLGLAGGPRETQYF. The CDR3 DNA is TGCAGTGCTAGTCTGGGACTAGCGGGGGGGCCTCGGGAGACCCAGTACTTC. The V and J genes are TRBV20-1 and TRBJ2-5, with 16 bases aligning to TRBD2. V lost 3 bases and J lost 5; bases outside the gene matches: 9. CDR1 DFQATT and CDR2 SNEGSKA come from the germline V gene (reference sequence). This CDR3 has 17 residues.

This clonotype is classed as medium-sized. The CDR3 sequence is CASRAGDGPNQPQHF. The CDR3 nucleotides read TGTGCCAGCAGGGCTGGCGACGGACCCAATCAGCCCCAGCATTTT. V gene TRBV6-2 or TRBV6-3 combines with J gene TRBJ1-5; D is undetermined. There are 15 residues in the CDR3. Germline CDR1 and CDR2: MNHEY and SVGEGT. V lost 6 bases and J 3 bases, leaving 15 bases between the germline ends.

The J gene is TRBJ2-3, the V gene TRBV27; D gene uncertain. Germline CDR1 MNHEY, CDR2 SMNVEV (reference sequence). Trimming shortened V by 2 bases and J by 0 bases, and 18 bases separated the two germline ends. CDR3 size: 18 residues. In DNA form, the CDR3 reads TGTGCCAGCAGTTTAAGTGGGCAGCAGACCCCTAGCACAGATACGCAGTATTTT. It translates to CASSLSGQQTPSTDTQYF.

A few counts support this clonotype. The chain couples TRBV6-4 to TRBJ2-3, with D maybe TRBD1 (5 bases). V was cut by 3 bases and J by 9 bases, with 13 bases left in between. This CDR3 region has 13 residues. Germline V gene data show CDR1 as MRHNA and CDR2 as SNTAGT. CDR3 DNA sequence: TGTGCCAGCAGTGATGTCTCCTCAGGGACGCAGTATTTT. Translating it yields CASSDVSSGTQYF.

This clonotype is labeled as medium-sized. The rearrangement uses TRBV2 and TRBJ2-1; tentative D call: TRBD1 (5 bases). V was clipped by 2 bases and J by 8 bases, with 16 bases between them. The CDR3 runs to 15 residues. From germline, CDR1 is SNHLY and CDR2 FYNNEI. The CDR3 spells CASSEWSGSGDEQFF. As DNA, the CDR3 is TGTGCCAGCAGTGAATGGTCAGGGTCTGGGGATGAGCAGTTCTTC.

Relative to its sample, this clonotype is medium-sized. The chain combines TRBV29-1 with TRBJ1-1; D is unclear. The CDR3 is 10 amino acids. Looked up from germline, CDR1 is SQVTM and CDR2 is ANQGSEA. Trimming took 7 bases from V and 4 from J, leaving 7 bases between them. DNA of the CDR3: TGCAGCGCATTTTTCACTGAAGCTTTCTTT. It specifies CSAFFTEAFF. Together with reference TRBV29-1 and TRBJ1-1, the CDR3 gives the full variable domain: SAVISQKPSRDICQRGTSLTIQCQVDSQVTMMFWYRQQPGQSLTLIATANQGSEATYESGFVIDKFPISRPNLTFSTLTVSNMSPEDSSIYLCSAFFTEAFFGQGTRLTVV.

By share of the sample, this clonotype is large. The chain carries TRBV7-9 and TRBJ2-2; D possibly corresponds to TRBD1 (6 bases). The ends were cut back, 5 bases at V and 1 base at J, with 20 bases in the middle. The germline CDR1 and CDR2 sequences are SEHNR and FQNEAQ (reference sequence). This CDR3 spans 18 amino acids. The CDR3 DNA follows: TGTGCCAGCAGCCTAAACTCCAGACAGGTCTGGAACACCGGGGAGCTGTTTTTT. Translated: CASSLNSRQVWNTGELFF. Drawing the rest from reference TRBV7-9 and TRBJ2-2, the complete variable domain is DTGVSQNPRHKITKRGQNVTFRCDPISEHNRLYWYRQTLGQGPEFLTYFQNEAQLEKSRLLSDRFSAERPKGSFSTLEIQRTEQGDSAMYLCASSLNSRQVWNTGELFFGEGSRLTVL.

The sample holds many counts of this clonotype. The chain has TRBV7-2 and TRBJ2-7, with 7 nucleotides matching TRBD1. CDR1 and CDR2 from the germline V gene are SGHTA and FQGNSA. This CDR3 comprises 14 residues. V was pared by 6 bases and J by 1 base, with 6 bases of the junction left unmatched. The CDR3 reads CASRRGTDSYEQYF. The CDR3 DNA is TGTGCCAGCAGACGAGGGACAGATTCCTACGAGCAGTACTTC.